Sequencing of this T cell receptor beta chain was carried out in a study of OX40 agonist ivuxolimab in advanced cancers. General study points: Compared with CD4+, CD8+ T cells on average had more expanded clones.

This CDR3 spans 13 amino acids. With 4 bases clipped from V and 1 base from J, the junction kept 0 bases outside the gene matches. Germline CDR1 LNHDA, CDR2 SQIVND (reference sequence). The protocol was immunoSEQ multiplex PCR, while the TCRdb copy is restricted to in-frame clones and leaves out a portion. This table holds over 65,000 clones, more than 80% found once. Concerning this clone: Its antigen is unknown.

The source material was CD4+ or CD8+ T cells sorted from blood, sampled in a trial of the OX40 agonist ivuxolimab. The chain links TRBV19 to TRBJ1-2, with 7 bases fitting TRBD1. The receptor comes from an adult with an advanced solid tumor such as melanoma, head and neck, liver or kidney cancer. Written as DNA, the CDR3 is TGTGCCAGTAGTAACAGGGGTAACTATGGCTACACCTTC. Translated, it gives CASSNRGNYGYTF.